Presented here are 20 T cell receptor beta chains from one specimen sequenced in a study of T-cell memory formation after mild COVID-19. Using its own MiXCR run on the 5' RACE reads, TCRdb lists one record per CDR3 protein. The table lists roughly 550,000 distinct CDR3 sequences, just over 20% of them singletons. Sample: PBMCs or a T cell subset sorted from them (not recorded which). The source is an adult woman who had mild COVID-19 (a few samples of this study predate the infection). Cell type and time point are not known.

This CDR3 reads CASSPSPGTIPYEQYF. DNA for the CDR3: TGTGCCAGCAGTCCAAGTCCCGGGACTATACCCTACGAGCAGTACTTC. V usage is TRBV12-3 or TRBV12-4 and J usage is TRBJ2-7; 7 nucleotides agree with TRBD2. V dropped 5 bases and J dropped 2; count of bases not matched to a gene: 12. This CDR3 is built from 16 residues.

This clonotype was seen many times. This chain links TRBV20-1 with TRBJ2-1; D may be TRBD2 (6 bases). The germline V gene has CDR1 DFQATT and CDR2 SNEGSKA (reference sequence). The CDR3 is made up of 12 amino acids. The CDR3 sequence: CTGREPSNEQFF. CDR3 DNA sequence: TGCACCGGCCGGGAGCCCAGCAATGAGCAGTTCTTC.

This clonotype was detected only a few times. The rearrangement links TRBV12-3 or TRBV12-4 to TRBJ2-1; D unresolved. V was trimmed by 3 bases and J by 8 bases, leaving 20 bases between them. The CDR3 consists of 16 residues. The CDR3, as DNA: TGTGCCAGCAGTTTTGTGAGGACCCCCCCGTGGGATGAGCAGTTCTTC. It specifies CASSFVRTPPWDEQFF.

The table lists this clonotype with many counts. The rearrangement links TRBV24-1 to TRBJ1-5; 7 bases are a match to TRBD1. Germline V gene data show CDR1 as KGHDR and CDR2 as SFDVKD. The CDR3 extends over 16 amino acids. The ends lost 4 bases at V and 0 bases at J; junction bases unmatched: 5. CDR3 nucleotides: TGTGCCACCAGTGAGGGGGGACAGTTTAGCAATCAGCCCCAGCATTTT. This gives the protein CATSEGGQFSNQPQHF.

The rearrangement uses TRBV20-1 and TRBJ1-2; 9 bases align to TRBD1. The CDR3 runs to 13 residues. The germline V gene encodes CDR1 DFQATT and CDR2 SNEGSKA (reference sequence). The junction had 4 bases not matched to a gene; V was cut back by 3 bases and J by 5 bases. The CDR3 coding sequence is TGCAGTGCTAGTTCCGGGACAGGGTATGGCTACACCTTC. Translation gives CSASSGTGYGYTF.

This clonotype was seen a handful of times. This chain uses TRBV19 with TRBJ1-1; D unresolved. V was cut by 6 bases and J by 5 bases, with 10 bases left in between. The CDR3 loop spans 12 amino acids. Per germline, CDR1 LNHDA and CDR2 SQIVND (reference sequence). CDR3 nucleotides: TGTGCCAGTAGGTCTGTACAGACTGAAGCTTTCTTT. Protein product: CASRSVQTEAFF.

This clonotype turned up a few times. J is TRBJ1-1 and V is TRBV29-1; TRBD1 aligns across 10 bases. Looked up from germline, CDR1 is SQVTM and CDR2 is ANQGSEA. Losses at the gene ends were 6 bases for V and 5 bases for J; bases not matched to a gene: 6. CDR3 size: 13 residues. The CDR3 here is CSVRDRGRTEAFF. The CDR3 nucleotides read TGCAGCGTACGGGACAGGGGAAGAACTGAAGCTTTCTTT.

There are a few counts of this clonotype. This chain links TRBV7-2 with TRBJ2-2, with D possibly being TRBD2 (6 bases). CDR1 is SGHTA, CDR2 FQGNSA, per germline. This CDR3 has 16 amino acids. V lost 3 bases and J lost 2, with 13 bases in between. The CDR3 DNA reads as TGTGCCAGCAGCTTTCCAGACGGGAGCAACACCGGGGAGCTGTTTTTT. Amino acid sequence: CASSFPDGSNTGELFF.

This clonotype has more than one count but fewer than ten. At one end the junction does not follow the germline gene, possibly because of a read error. The chain carries TRBV7-7 and TRBJ2-3, with 8 nucleotides matching TRBD1. The CDR3 is 13 amino acids. Germline values: CDR1 SSHAT, CDR2 FNYEAQ (reference sequence). The CDR3 DNA follows: TGTGCTAGCAGCCGGGACAGGCAAGATACGCAGTATTTT. It is translated as CASSRDRQDTQYF.

This clonotype appeared a few times. The chain couples TRBV3-1 to TRBJ2-2, with TRBD1 identical over 7 bases. Germline CDR1 reads LGHDT; CDR2 reads YNNKEL (reference sequence). CDR3 length equals 17 residues. V trimming: 1 base; J trimming: 4 bases; junction bases outside the gene matches: 9. CDR3 coding DNA: TGTGCCAGCAGCCAAGGAGGGGGACAGCCCCTCACCGGGGAGCTGTTTTTT. Its translation: CASSQGGGQPLTGELFF. Complete variable domain (other parts from reference TRBV3-1 and TRBJ2-2): DTAVSQTPKYLVTQMGNDKSIKCEQNLGHDTMYWYKQDSKKFLKIMFSYNNKELIINETVPNRFSPKSPDKAHLNLHINSLELGDSAVYFCASSQGGGQPLTGELFFGEGSRLTVL.

This clonotype was seen ten or more times. The rearrangement joins TRBV9 to TRBJ1-6; D is unclear. The CDR3 is 20 residues long. Looked up from germline, CDR1 is SGDLS and CDR2 is YYNGEE. Trimming took off 0 bases at V and 6 bases at J, with 25 bases between the two ends. The CDR3 nucleotides read TGTGCCAGCAGCGTAGCTCCATACACACGATACAGCACTCTTAATTCACCCCTCCACTTT. This gives the protein CASSVAPYTRYSTLNSPLHF.

There are a few counts of this clonotype. This sequence joins TRBV5-4 and TRBJ1-2; D may be TRBD1 (5 bases). The germline V gene encodes CDR1 SGHNT and CDR2 YYREEE (reference sequence). The CDR3 is made up of 14 amino acids. With 3 bases removed from V and 1 base from J, the gap between germline ends came to 10 bases. The CDR3 nucleotides are TGTGCCAGCAGCTCCGGGACTCTTAACTATGGCTACACCTTC. Amino acids: CASSSGTLNYGYTF.

This clonotype was recorded a few times. The chain is built from TRBV29-1 and TRBJ2-2; D is unresolved. This CDR3 has 13 residues. Deletions cut 8 bases from V and 1 base from J, with 11 bases between. Germline V gene sequence: CDR1 SQVTM, CDR2 ANQGSEA. The chain's CDR3 is CSHTVENTGELFF. CDR3 nucleotides: TGCAGCCATACAGTAGAGAACACCGGGGAGCTGTTTTTT.

This chain links TRBV3-1 with TRBJ1-4; D not certain. Trimming cost V 4 bases and J 11 bases, with 11 bases left between them. The CDR3 has 12 residues. CDR1 and CDR2 from the germline V gene are LGHDT and YNNKEL (reference sequence). This chain's CDR3 is CASSPGLRKLFF. The CDR3 bases are TGTGCCAGCAGCCCCGGGTTGCGTAAACTGTTTTTT.

This rearrangement joins TRBV19 to TRBJ2-7; 10 bases are a match to TRBD1. This CDR3 region has 15 residues. Germline V gives CDR1 LNHDA, CDR2 SQIVND (reference sequence). Trimming removed 5 bases from V and 7 bases from J; junction bases left unmatched: 11. The CDR3 DNA sequence: TGTGCCAGTAGTGTGGGGACAGGGGACTCGTATGAGCAGTACTTC. Protein product: CASSVGTGDSYEQYF.

The chain is built from TRBV6-5 and TRBJ2-2, with TRBD2 identical over 11 bases. Trimming at V came to 3 bases and at J to 3 bases, leaving 3 bases not matched to a gene. This CDR3 is built from 16 residues. Germline-derived CDR1 and CDR2 are MNHEY and SVGAGI. This chain's CDR3 is CASSYLAGGHTGELFF. CDR3 bases: TGTGCCAGCAGTTATTTAGCGGGGGGGCACACCGGGGAGCTGTTTTTT.

The chain joins TRBV7-9 to TRBJ1-1; D is unresolved. Trimming pared 5 bases from V and 1 base from J, leaving 20 bases between. The CDR3 has 17 residues. Germline-derived CDR1 and CDR2 are SEHNR and FQNEAQ (reference sequence). The CDR3 loop reads CASSPPLVGQANTEAFF. The DNA of the CDR3 is TGTGCCAGCAGCCCGCCCTTGGTTGGGCAGGCGAACACTGAAGCTTTCTTT.

The chain recombines TRBV7-9 with TRBJ2-1; 11 positions match TRBD1. The CDR3 runs to 16 residues. V lost 4 bases to trimming and J lost 6 bases; unmatched junction nucleotides: 8. Germline V gives CDR1 SEHNR, CDR2 FQNEAQ (reference sequence). This CDR3 is CASSSHRDRGSNEQFF. The CDR3 DNA reads TGTGCCAGCAGCTCGCACCGGGACAGGGGGAGCAATGAGCAGTTCTTC.

J is TRBJ2-1 and V is TRBV5-6; possibly TRBD2 for D (5 bases). The CDR3 spans 14 residues. Looked up from germline, CDR1 is SGHDT and CDR2 is YYEEEE. Trimming removed 4 bases at V and 5 bases at J, with 13 bases between. CDR3 coding DNA: TGTGCCAGCAGCATTGGACTGCGCGACAATGAGCAGTTCTTC. Its translation: CASSIGLRDNEQFF.

In its sample, this clonotype was seen once. The J gene is TRBJ1-3, the V gene TRBV25-1; perhaps TRBD1 as D (6 bases). This CDR3 spans 19 amino acids. V gave up 5 bases and J gave up 1 base, with 24 bases separating them. Germline assignment: CDR1 MGHDK and CDR2 SYGVNS. In DNA, the CDR3 is TGTGCCAGCAGTCTACTACAGGGTAGTAGAGTCCCTTCTGGAAACACCATATATTTT. It encodes CASSLLQGSRVPSGNTIYF.